This entry is about one T cell receptor beta chain. The CDR3 has 15 amino acids. Germline V gene lookup returns CDR1 MDHEN and CDR2 SYDVKM. The trim removed 6 bases at V and 6 bases at J, leaving 11 bases unmatched. Clones were read by immunoSEQ multiplex PCR, and TCRdb kept only the in-frame ones, dropping some. The sample lists fewer than 200,000 clones, roughly 76% occurring once. The sample is drawn from a study of blood T cell repertoires in COVID-19. Overall study context: Sample material is recorded as cDNA or gDNA derived from T cells, B-cell-depleted T cells, or PBMCs.

The Seattle site enrolled patients during active infection and followed them longitudinally. The material sequenced was peripheral blood. The gene calls are TRBV28 and TRBJ1-5; TRBD1 matches at 7 bases. The sequence was obtained from a woman aged 40 to 50 with COVID-19, enrolled during active disease. The CDR3 region has the DNA TGTGCCAGCAGCCTTTCCCACAGGGGCGGTCAGCCCCAGCATTTT. It yields the protein CASSLSHRGGQPQHF.